This T cell receptor beta chain originates from a study of long-term antiretroviral therapy in people with HIV (dated by TCRdb to between 2021 and 2022). As for the study more broadly: The earliest samples were collected roughly a decade before the 2015 WHO recommendation for immediate ART, at a time when ART was usually postponed until CD4 counts fell. The cohort contributed about 200 cryopreserved PBMC samples from around 33 adults with confirmed HIV infection, collected serially over a mean of approximately six years (range 1-12). Test extractions of a monoclonal T-cell line alongside 30 or so polyclonal samples showed no cross-contamination during QIAcube processing. A retrospective serial study tested whether ART initiation and durable HIV suppression were associated with changes in peripheral blood TRB repertoire composition and diversity. About 35% of the 30 participants with HIV were female.

Inclusion was restricted to participants for whom at least one PBMC sample before ART initiation and at least two post-ART samples were available. Treatment was received in the United States of America by all participants with HIV. Before DNA extraction, cryopreserved samples of roughly 0.9-11 million PBMC were thawed and then washed. At the time of the earliest PBMC sample, participants with HIV were aged between roughly 23 and 60 years. Per participant, PBMC samples came from 1-4 timepoints prior to ART initiation and 2-8 timepoints following ART initiation, for a median of 7 samples. Serial HIV viral load, CD4+ T-cell count, ART history and demographic data were obtained for every participant. Genomic DNA was extracted from unsorted PBMC with a Qiagen kit on a QIAcube, with processing performed in batches of 12 samples. The CDR3, from cysteine to phenylalanine, totals 16 residues. Only CDR3 DNA remains: 48 bases, in frame from the first base. Via the germline V gene, CDR1 is LGHNA and CDR2 YNFKEQ. The germline V and J ends show losses of 0 bases and 3 bases respectively, and no gene match explains 4 bases of the junction.

On the study overall, not on this receptor specifically: Inferences about post-ART repertoire changes are limited because no data were available on ART adherence, viral resistance or therapy changes. Expanded TRB clones identified before ART initiation dominated the repertoire across all time points, though the dominance fluctuated and decreased in many PLHIV after ART. The samples were dated from about 2004 to 2017, and the ART regimens that were used may be less effective than current ART regimens. Starting ART was linked to a significant rise in TRB diversity, yet even after long-term ART the diversity remained significantly lower than in transplant donor controls. Because PBMC availability was limited, only the TCR beta chain was sequenced, with no alpha chain pairing. CDR3 length ranges in HIV repertoires were narrower than in controls, and network structure suggested an antigen-experienced repertoire with only a slight naive shift after ART. Unsorted PBMC were profiled instead of sorted CD4+ and CD8+ T cells because pre-ART samples had limited cell numbers.

The count of this clone is one. Its target antigen remains unknown. The record has no base qualities; no much larger clone is one base away. The immunoSEQ hsTCRB v3.0 assay was used at survey level resolution to sequence the TRB variable region. The targeted TRB sequencing depth was about 35,000-55,000 T-cell genomes per sample. Pooled TRB libraries were sequenced on an Illumina MiSeq with a v3 150-cycle kit. The authors processed their data as follows. Repertoire analysis was run in R within a reproducible Nextflow workflow that covered QC, data transformation and analysis. LymphoSeq2, an R package for exploring AIRR-Seq data, was used to implement the custom analyses. A handful of samples yielding fewer than 5000 total TRB sequences were excluded, leaving 188 analyzed HIV repertoires. Among the 180 to 200 retained HIV repertoires, some 60 were collected before ART initiation and 120 to 140 after ART initiation. Each repertoire was downsampled to 5000 TRB nucleotide sequences, and summary statistics were averaged across 100 downsampling iterations. TRB sequences were retained for analysis only if CDR3 regions of at least seven amino acids were present. Diversity was assessed using a clonality score derived from Shannon entropy and using the Gini coefficient. Repertoire networks linked the top 5000 CDR3 amino acid sequences whenever two sequences differed by an edit distance of one. For TRB CDR3 amino acid sequences, GLIPH2 was used to predict antigen specificity groups and MHC restriction. To flag known associations with CMV, EBV, HIV or tissue antigens, CDR3 amino acid sequences were compared against VDJdb and McPAS-TCR. Pre-ART, post-ART and control groups were compared with Wilcoxon signed-rank tests and Holm-Bonferroni correction. TCRdb carries this immuneACCESS record with in-frame sequences only. Its versions omit some clonotypes, under half of them owing to an unresolved V gene in the studies checked, with the rest unexplained. The V and J calls and clone size were taken over from that table, and D and trimming were inferred from the DNA. Within this sample are under 7,000 clones, with approximately 78% of them counted one time only. The ten most abundant clones make up roughly 10% of the sample.

The source of this sequence is a man aged 35 to 55 with HIV. The chain couples TRBV4-2 to TRBJ2-1, and 8 junction bases match TRBD2. This material consisted of unsorted PBMCs, taken 1.8 years before starting antiretroviral therapy. The encoded CDR3 is CASSQDGREDYNEQFF. In nucleotide form, the sequence is TGTGCCAGCAGCCAAGATGGGCGGGAGGACTACAATGAGCAGTTCTTC.